This T cell receptor beta chain stems from a study of shared clonotypes between healthy human individuals. Background on the study: Contributing individuals were two females and a few males aged 18 to 49. The study's findings and limits: Rarefaction showed that sequencing of sorted subsets was incomplete (despite large depth).

Tens of thousands of T cell genomes (around 200 ng DNA) went into each sorted-subset replicate. Measured with immunoSEQ multiplex PCR; TCRdb has only the in-frame clones, and not every one. Seen here are about 2 million clones, about 95% observed once, and the top ten hold 1.2%. Trimming cost V 3 bases and J 1 base; bases outside gene matches: 6. CDR3 size: 16 residues. Per the germline V gene, CDR1 is MNHNS and CDR2 is SASEGT. Naive CD8 cells, CD45RO-negative and positively selected for CCR7, excluded terminally differentiated effector memory CD45RA+ cells. Nashville, Tennessee was home to all donors, each a Caucasian adult. Comments on this clone: Its antigen is unknown.

The sequencing sample was made of naive CD8+ T cells sorted from blood. The chain has TRBV6-1 and TRBJ1-2; 9 bases are shared with TRBD1. This sequence was found in a man between 18 and 35 years old in good health. The CDR3 protein is CASSDLPGQGNYGYTF. The CDR3 DNA reads TGTGCCAGCAGTGACCTACCGGGACAGGGTAACTATGGCTACACCTTC.